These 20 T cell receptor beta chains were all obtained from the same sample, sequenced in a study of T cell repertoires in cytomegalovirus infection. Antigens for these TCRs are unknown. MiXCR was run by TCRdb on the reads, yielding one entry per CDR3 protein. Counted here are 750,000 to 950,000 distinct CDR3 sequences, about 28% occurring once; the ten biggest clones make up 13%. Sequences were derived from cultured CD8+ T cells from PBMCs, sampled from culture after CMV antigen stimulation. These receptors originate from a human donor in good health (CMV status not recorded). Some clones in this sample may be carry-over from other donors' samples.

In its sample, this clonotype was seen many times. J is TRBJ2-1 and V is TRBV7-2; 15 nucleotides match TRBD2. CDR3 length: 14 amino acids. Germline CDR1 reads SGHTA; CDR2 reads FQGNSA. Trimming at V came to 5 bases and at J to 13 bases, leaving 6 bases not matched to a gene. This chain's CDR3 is CASSAGTSGGSQFF. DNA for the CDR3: TGTGCCAGCAGCGCCGGGACTAGCGGGGGGAGCCAGTTCTTC.

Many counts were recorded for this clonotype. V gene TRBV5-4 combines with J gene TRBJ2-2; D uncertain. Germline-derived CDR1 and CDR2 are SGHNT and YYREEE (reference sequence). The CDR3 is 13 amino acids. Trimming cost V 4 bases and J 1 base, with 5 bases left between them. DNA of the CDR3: TGTGCCAGCAGCCTAATGAACACCGGGGAGCTGTTTTTT. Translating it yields CASSLMNTGELFF.

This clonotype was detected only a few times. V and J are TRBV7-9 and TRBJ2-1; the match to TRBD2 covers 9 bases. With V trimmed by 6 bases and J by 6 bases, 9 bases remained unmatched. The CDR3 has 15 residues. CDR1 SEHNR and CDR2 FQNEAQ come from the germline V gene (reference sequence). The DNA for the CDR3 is TGTGCCAGCAGACCAGCGGGGGGCCAGGTCAATGAGCAGTTCTTC. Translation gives CASRPAGGQVNEQFF.

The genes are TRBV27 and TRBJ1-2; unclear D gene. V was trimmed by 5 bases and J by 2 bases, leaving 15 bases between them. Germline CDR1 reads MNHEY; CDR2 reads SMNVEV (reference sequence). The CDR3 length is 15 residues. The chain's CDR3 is CASSPYRGGNYGYTF. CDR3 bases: TGTGCCAGCAGTCCCTACCGGGGAGGGAACTATGGCTACACCTTC.

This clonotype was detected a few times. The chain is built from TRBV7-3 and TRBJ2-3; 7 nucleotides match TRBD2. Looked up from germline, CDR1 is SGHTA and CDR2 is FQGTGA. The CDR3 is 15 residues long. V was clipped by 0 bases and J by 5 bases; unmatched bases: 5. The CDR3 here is CASSLTGGEGDTQYF. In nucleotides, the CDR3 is TGTGCCAGCAGCTTAACGGGGGGGGAGGGAGATACGCAGTATTTT.

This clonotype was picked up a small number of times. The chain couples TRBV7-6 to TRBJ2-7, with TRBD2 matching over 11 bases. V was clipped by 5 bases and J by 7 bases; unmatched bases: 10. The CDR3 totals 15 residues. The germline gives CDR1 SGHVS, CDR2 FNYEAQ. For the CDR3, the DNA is TGTGCCAGCAGCCCCCGGCTAGCGGGGGGTCATGAGCAGTACTTC. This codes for CASSPRLAGGHEQYF.

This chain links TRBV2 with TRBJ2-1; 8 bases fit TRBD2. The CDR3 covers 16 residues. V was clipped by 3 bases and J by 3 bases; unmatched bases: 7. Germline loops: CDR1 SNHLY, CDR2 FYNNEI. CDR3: CASSDQAGEHYNEQFF. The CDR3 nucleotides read TGTGCCAGCAGTGATCAAGCGGGGGAACACTACAATGAGCAGTTCTTC. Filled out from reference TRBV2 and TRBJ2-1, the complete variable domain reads EPEVTQTPSHQVTQMGQEVILRCVPISNHLYFYWYRQILGQKVEFLVSFYNNEISEKSEIFDDQFSVERPDGSNFTLKIRSTKLEDSAMYFCASSDQAGEHYNEQFFGPGTRLTVL.

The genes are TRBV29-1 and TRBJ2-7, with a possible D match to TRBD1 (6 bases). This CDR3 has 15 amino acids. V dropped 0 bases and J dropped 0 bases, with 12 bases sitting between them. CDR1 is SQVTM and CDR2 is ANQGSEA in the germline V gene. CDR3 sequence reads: CSVEDRGQTSYEQYF. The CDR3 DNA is TGCAGCGTTGAAGACCGTGGACAGACCTCCTACGAGCAGTACTTC.

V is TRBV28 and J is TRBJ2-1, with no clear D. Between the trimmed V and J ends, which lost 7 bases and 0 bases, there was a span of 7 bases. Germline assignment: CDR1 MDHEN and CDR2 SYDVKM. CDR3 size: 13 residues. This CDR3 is CASMTSSYNEQFF. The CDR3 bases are TGTGCCAGCATGACGAGCTCCTACAATGAGCAGTTCTTC.

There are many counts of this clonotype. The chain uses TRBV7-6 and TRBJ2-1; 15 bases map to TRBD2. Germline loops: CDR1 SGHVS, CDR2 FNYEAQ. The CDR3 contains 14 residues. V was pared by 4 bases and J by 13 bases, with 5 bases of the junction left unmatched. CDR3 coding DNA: TGTGCCAGCAGCTACGGACTAGCGGGGGGGCGCCAGTTCTTC. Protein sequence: CASSYGLAGGRQFF.

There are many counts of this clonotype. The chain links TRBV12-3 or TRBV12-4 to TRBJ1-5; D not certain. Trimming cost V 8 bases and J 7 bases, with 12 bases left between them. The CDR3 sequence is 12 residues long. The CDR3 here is CASGVVGQPQHF. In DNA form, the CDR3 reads TGTGCCAGCGGGGTGGTTGGACAGCCCCAGCATTTT.

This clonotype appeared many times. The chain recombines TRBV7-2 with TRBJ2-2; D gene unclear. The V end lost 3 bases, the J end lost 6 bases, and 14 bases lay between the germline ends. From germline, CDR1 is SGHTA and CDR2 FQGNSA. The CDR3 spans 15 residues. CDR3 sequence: CASSFWTSGSGELFF. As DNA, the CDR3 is TGTGCCAGCAGCTTTTGGACCTCTGGGTCCGGGGAGCTGTTTTTT.

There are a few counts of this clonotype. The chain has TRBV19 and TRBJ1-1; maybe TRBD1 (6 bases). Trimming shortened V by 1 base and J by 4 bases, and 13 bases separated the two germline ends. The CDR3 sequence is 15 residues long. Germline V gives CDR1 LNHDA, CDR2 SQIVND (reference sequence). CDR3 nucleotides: TGTGCCAGTAGTATAGTAGACACAGGGCCCACTGAAGCTTTCTTT. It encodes CASSIVDTGPTEAFF.

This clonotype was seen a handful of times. This CDR3 is CASSLTLDEQFF. CDR3 in DNA: TGTGCCAGCAGCTTAACCTTGGATGAGCAGTTCTTC. This chain connects TRBV7-9 to TRBJ2-1; D gene unclear. Germline V gene sequence: CDR1 SEHNR, CDR2 FQNEAQ (reference sequence). Trimming removed 2 bases at V and 8 bases at J, with 7 bases between. CDR3 length: 12 residues.

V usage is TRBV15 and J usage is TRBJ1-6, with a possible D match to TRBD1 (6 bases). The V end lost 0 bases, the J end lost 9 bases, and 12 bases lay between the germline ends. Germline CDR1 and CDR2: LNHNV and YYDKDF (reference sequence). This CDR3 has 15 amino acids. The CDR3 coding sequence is TGTGCCACCAGCAGAGATCTGGGGGCGGGTTCACCCCTCCACTTT. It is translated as CATSRDLGAGSPLHF.

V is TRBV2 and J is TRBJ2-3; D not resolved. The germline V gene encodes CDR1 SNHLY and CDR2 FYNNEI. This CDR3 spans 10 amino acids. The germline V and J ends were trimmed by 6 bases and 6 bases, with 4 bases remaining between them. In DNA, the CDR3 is TGTGCCAGCAGCAATGATACGCAGTATTTT. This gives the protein CASSNDTQYF. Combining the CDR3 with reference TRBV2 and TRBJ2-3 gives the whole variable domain EPEVTQTPSHQVTQMGQEVILRCVPISNHLYFYWYRQILGQKVEFLVSFYNNEISEKSEIFDDQFSVERPDGSNFTLKIRSTKLEDSAMYFCASSNDTQYFGPGTRLTVL.

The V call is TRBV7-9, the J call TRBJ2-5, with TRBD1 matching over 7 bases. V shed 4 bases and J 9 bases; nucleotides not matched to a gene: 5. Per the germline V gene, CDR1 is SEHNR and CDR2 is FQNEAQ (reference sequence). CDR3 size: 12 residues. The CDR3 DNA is TGTGCCAGCAGCTGGGACAGCCGGGCCCAGTACTTC. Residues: CASSWDSRAQYF. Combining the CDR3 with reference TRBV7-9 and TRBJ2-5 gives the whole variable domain DTGVSQNPRHKITKRGQNVTFRCDPISEHNRLYWYRQTLGQGPEFLTYFQNEAQLEKSRLLSDRFSAERPKGSFSTLEIQRTEQGDSAMYLCASSWDSRAQYFGPGTRLLVL.

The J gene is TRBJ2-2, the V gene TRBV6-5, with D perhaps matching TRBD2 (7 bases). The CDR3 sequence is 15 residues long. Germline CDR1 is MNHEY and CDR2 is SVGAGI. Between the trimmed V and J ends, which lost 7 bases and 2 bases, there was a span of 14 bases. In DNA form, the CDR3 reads TGTGCCAGCACCCGTTGGGGGGGCAACACCGGGGAGCTGTTTTTT. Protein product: CASTRWGGNTGELFF.

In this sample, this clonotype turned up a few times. The DNA of the CDR3 is TGTGCCACCAGTGATTTACGTGGCAATGAGCAGTTCTTC. Amino acid sequence: CATSDLRGNEQFF. The chain joins TRBV24-1 to TRBJ2-1; D gene ambiguous. Germline assignment: CDR1 KGHDR and CDR2 SFDVKD. The V and J ends lost 1 base and 6 bases respectively, with 6 bases between them. The CDR3 extends over 13 amino acids.

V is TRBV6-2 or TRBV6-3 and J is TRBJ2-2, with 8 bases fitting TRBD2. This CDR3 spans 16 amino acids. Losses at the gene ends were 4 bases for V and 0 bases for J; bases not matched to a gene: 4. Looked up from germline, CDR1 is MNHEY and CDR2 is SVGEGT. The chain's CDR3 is CASSSPGLANTGELFF. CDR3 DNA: TGTGCCAGCAGTTCTCCGGGACTAGCGAACACCGGGGAGCTGTTTTTT.